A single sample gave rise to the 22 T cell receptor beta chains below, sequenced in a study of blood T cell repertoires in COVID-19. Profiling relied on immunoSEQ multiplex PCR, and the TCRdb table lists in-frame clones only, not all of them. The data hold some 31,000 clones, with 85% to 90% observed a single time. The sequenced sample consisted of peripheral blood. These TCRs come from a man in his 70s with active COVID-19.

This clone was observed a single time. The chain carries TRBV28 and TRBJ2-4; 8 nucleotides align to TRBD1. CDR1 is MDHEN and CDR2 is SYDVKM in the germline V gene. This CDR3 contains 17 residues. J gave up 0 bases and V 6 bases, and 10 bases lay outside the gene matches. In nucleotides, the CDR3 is TGTGCCAGCAGCCGGCCAGGGGGCGGATTAGCCAAAAACATTCAGTACTTC. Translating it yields CASSRPGGGLAKNIQYF.

CDR3 DNA: TGTGCCAGCAGTCCAGGGAACTACGAGCAGTACTTC. Protein sequence: CASSPGNYEQYF. The chain combines TRBV12-3 or TRBV12-4 with TRBJ2-7; weak D call: TRBD1 (5 bases). The V end was cut by 5 bases, the J end by 3 bases, with 8 bases between. The CDR3 runs 12 residues.

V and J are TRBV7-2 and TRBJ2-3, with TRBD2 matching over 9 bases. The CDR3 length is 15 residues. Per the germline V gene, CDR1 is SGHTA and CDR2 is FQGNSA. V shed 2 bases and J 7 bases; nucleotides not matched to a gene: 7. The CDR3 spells CASSLLAGPSNTQYF. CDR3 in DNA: TGTGCCAGCAGCTTACTAGCGGGACCGTCAAATACGCAGTATTTT.

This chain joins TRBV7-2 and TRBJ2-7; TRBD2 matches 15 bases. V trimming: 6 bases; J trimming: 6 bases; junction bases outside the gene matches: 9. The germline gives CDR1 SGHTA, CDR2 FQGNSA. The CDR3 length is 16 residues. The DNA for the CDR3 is TGTGCCAGCAGTTCCACAGGACTAGCGGGAGGGCCCGAGCAGTACTTC. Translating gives CASSSTGLAGGPEQYF.

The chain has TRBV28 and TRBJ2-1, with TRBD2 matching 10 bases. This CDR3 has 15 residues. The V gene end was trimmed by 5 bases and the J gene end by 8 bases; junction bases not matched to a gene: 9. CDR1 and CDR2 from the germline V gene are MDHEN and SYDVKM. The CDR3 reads CASSPVGLAIDEQFF. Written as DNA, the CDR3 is TGTGCCAGCAGTCCCGTGGGACTAGCGATCGATGAGCAGTTCTTC.

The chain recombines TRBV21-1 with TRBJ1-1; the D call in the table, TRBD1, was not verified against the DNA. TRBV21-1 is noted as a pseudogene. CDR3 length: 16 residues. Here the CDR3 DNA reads TGTGCCAGCAGCAAAGGCCCACAGGGGACGAACACTGAAGCTTTCTTT. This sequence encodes CASSKGPQGTNTEAFF.

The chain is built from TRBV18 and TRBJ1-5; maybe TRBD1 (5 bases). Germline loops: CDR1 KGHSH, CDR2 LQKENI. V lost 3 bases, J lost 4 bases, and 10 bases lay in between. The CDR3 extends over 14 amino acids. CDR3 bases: TGTGCCAGCTCACCGGTTCAGGGAAATCAGCCCCAGCATTTT. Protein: CASSPVQGNQPQHF.

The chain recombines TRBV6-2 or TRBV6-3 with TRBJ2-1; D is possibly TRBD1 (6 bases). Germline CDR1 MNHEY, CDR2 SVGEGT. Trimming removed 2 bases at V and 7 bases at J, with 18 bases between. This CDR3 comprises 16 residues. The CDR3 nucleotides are TGTGCCAGCAGTTACCTCGGGCTACAGGGAAGGAATGAGCAGTTCTTC. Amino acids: CASSYLGLQGRNEQFF.

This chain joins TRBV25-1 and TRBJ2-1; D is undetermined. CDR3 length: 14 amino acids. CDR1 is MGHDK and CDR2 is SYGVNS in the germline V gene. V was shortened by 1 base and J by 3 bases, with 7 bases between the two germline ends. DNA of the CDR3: TGTGCCAGCAGTGAATTTAACATCTACAATGAGCAGTTCTTC. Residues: CASSEFNIYNEQFF. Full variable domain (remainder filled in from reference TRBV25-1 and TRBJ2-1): EADIYQTPRYLVIGTGKKITLECSQTMGHDKMYWYQQDPGMELHLIHYSYGVNSTEKGDLSSESTVSRIRTEHFPLTLESARPSHTSQYLCASSEFNIYNEQFFGPGTRLTVL.

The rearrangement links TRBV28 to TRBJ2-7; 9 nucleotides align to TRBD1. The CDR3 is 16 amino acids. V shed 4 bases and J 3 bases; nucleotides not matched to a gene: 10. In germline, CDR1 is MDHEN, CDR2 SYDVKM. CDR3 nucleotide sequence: TGTGCCAGCAGTTCAATGAGGGGGACAGGGATCTACGAGCAGTACTTC. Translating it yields CASSSMRGTGIYEQYF. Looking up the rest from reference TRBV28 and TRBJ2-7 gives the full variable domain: DVKVTQSSRYLVKRTGEKVFLECVQDMDHENMFWYRQDPGLGLRLIYFSYDVKMKEKGDIPEGYSVSREKKERFSLILESASTNQTSMYLCASSSMRGTGIYEQYFGPGTRLTVT.

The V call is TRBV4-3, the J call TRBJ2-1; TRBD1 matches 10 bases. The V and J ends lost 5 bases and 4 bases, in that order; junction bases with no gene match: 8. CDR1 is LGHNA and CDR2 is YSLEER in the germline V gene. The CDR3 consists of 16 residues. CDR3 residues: CASSSRGTGAYNEQFF. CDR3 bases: TGCGCCAGCAGCTCTCGTGGGACAGGGGCTTACAATGAGCAGTTCTTC.

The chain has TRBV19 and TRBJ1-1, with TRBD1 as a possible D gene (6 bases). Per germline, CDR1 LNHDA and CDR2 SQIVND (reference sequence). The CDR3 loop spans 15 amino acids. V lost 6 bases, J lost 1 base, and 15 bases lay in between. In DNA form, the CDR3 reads TGTGCCAGTAGGTTCACCGGGACATCGAACACTGAAGCTTTCTTT. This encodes CASRFTGTSNTEAFF.

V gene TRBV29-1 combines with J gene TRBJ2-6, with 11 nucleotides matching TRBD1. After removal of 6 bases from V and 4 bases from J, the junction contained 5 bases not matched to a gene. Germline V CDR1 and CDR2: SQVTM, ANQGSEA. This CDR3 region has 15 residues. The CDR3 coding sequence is TGCAGCGTACGGGACAGGGGGATGGGGGCCAACGTCCTGACTTTC. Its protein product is CSVRDRGMGANVLTF.

The CDR3 sequence is CASRQSGQSSGNTIYF. CDR3 bases: TGTGCCAGCAGACAGTCCGGACAGTCCTCTGGAAACACCATATATTTT. This sequence joins TRBV7-9 and TRBJ1-3; D is possibly TRBD1 (6 bases). This CDR3 has 16 residues. V dropped 6 bases and J dropped 0 bases, with 15 bases sitting between them. Germline-derived CDR1 and CDR2 are SEHNR and FQNEAQ (reference sequence).

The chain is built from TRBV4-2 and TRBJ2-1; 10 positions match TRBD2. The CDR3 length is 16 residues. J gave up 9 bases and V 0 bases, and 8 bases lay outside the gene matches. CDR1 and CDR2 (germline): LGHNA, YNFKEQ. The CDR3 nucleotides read TGTGCCAGCAGCCAAGAAGACAGCGGGAGGGCCGTTGAGCAGTTCTTC. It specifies CASSQEDSGRAVEQFF.

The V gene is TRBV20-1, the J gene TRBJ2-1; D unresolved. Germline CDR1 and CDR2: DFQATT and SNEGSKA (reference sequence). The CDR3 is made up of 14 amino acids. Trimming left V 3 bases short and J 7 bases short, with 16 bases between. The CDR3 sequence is CSASSSPGRNEQFF. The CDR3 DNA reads TGCAGTGCTAGTTCCTCCCCAGGTAGGAATGAGCAGTTCTTC.

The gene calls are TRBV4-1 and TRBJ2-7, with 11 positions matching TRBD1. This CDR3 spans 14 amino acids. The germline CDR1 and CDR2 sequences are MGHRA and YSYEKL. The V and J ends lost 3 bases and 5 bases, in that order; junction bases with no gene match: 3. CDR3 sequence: CASSQGTGGNEQYF. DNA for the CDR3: TGCGCCAGCAGCCAGGGGACAGGGGGGAACGAGCAGTACTTC.

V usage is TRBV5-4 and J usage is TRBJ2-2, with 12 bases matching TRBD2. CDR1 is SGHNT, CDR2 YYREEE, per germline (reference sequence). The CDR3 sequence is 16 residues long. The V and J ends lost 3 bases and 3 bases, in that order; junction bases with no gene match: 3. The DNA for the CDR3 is TGTGCCAGCAGCTCTCTAGCGGGAGGGTACACCGGGGAGCTGTTTTTT. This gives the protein CASSSLAGGYTGELFF.

CDR3 nucleotides: TGTGCCACCAGCAGAGATCAGACGGGAGCGTTGGAGACCCAGTACTTC. Translated: CATSRDQTGALETQYF. The V call is TRBV15, the J call TRBJ2-5; D is perhaps TRBD2 (6 bases). The CDR3 is 16 amino acids. Looked up from germline, CDR1 is LNHNV and CDR2 is YYDKDF (reference sequence). The germline V and J ends were trimmed by 0 bases and 5 bases, with 16 bases remaining between them.

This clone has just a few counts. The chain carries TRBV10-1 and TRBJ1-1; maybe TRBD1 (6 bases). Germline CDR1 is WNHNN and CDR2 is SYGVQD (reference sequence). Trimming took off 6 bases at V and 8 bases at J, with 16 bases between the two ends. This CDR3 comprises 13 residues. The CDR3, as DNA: TGCGCCAGCAGCGTTTCAGGGGTTTCGGAAGCTTTCTTT. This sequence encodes CASSVSGVSEAFF.

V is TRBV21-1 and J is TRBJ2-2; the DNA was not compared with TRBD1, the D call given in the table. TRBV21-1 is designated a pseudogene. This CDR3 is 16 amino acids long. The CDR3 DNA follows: TGTGCCAGCAGCCCCAAGGCAGGCCCAGGCACCGGGGAGCTGTTTTTT. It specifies CASSPKAGPGTGELFF.

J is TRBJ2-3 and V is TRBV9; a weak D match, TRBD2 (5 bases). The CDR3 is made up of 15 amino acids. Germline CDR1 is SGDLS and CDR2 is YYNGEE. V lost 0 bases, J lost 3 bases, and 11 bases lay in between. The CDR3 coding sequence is TGTGCCAGCAGCGTAGTCGAGGGCGCGACAGATACGCAGTATTTT. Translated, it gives CASSVVEGATDTQYF.